This is a list of T cell receptor beta chains from one sample in a study of cytomegalovirus exposure and HLA in healthy donors. Here immunoSEQ multiplex PCR was the method, and the copy in TCRdb shows in-frame clones only, minus some. The sample lists 110,000 to 150,000 clones, approximately 79% occurring once. The sequenced sample was PBMCs. The receptors originated from a woman aged 25 to 45 in good health and CMV-seronegative. Each CDR3 is given without its conserved first and last residue. Each record gives: V gene, CDR3 length, J gene, CDR3 protein.

v_call: TRBV10-3; cdr3_length: 10; j_call: TRBJ1-1; cdr3_aa: AIRSSNTEAF
v_call: TRBV2; cdr3_length: 11; j_call: TRBJ1-1; cdr3_aa: ASSEAGGFEAF
v_call: TRBV5-1; cdr3_length: 14; j_call: TRBJ2-5; cdr3_aa: ASSLAPGRAQETQY
v_call: TRBV13; cdr3_length: 18; j_call: TRBJ2-7; cdr3_aa: ASSPRRGLAGRTSSYEQY
v_call: TRBV29-1; cdr3_length: 13; j_call: TRBJ1-2; cdr3_aa: SVPRATVLDYGYT
v_call: TRBV6-5; cdr3_length: 12; j_call: TRBJ1-6; cdr3_aa: ASSYNQGSSPLH
v_call: TRBV5-1; cdr3_length: 14; j_call: TRBJ2-1; cdr3_aa: ASSLLGLAGDNEQF
v_call: TRBV4-1; cdr3_length: 11; j_call: TRBJ2-7; cdr3_aa: ASSQDRGDEQY
v_call: TRBV13; cdr3_length: 15; j_call: TRBJ2-2; cdr3_aa: ASRVRGQGLNTGELF
v_call: TRBV19; cdr3_length: 12; j_call: TRBJ1-4; cdr3_aa: ASSIGDRDGRLF
v_call: TRBV7-9; cdr3_length: 12; j_call: TRBJ2-5; cdr3_aa: ASSSRGAQETQY
v_call: TRBV9; cdr3_length: 13; j_call: TRBJ1-2; cdr3_aa: ASSADRIPNYGYT
v_call: TRBV20-1; cdr3_length: 9; j_call: TRBJ1-1; cdr3_aa: SAPGTVEAF
v_call: TRBV11-2; cdr3_length: 10; j_call: TRBJ2-7; cdr3_aa: ASSGLSYEQY